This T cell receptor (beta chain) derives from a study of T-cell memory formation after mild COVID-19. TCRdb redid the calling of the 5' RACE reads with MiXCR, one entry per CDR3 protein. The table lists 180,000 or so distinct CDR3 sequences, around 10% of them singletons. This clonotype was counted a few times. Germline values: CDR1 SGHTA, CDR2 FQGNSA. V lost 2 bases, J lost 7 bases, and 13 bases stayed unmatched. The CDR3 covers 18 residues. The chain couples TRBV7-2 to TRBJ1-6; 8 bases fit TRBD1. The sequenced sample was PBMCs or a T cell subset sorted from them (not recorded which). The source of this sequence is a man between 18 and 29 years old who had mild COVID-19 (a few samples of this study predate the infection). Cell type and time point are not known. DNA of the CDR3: TGTGCCAGCAGCTTATCCCAACGTCGGACAGGGACCAATTCACCCCTCCACTTT. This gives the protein CASSLSQRRTGTNSPLHF.